The present TCR beta chain was sequenced within a study of blood T cell repertoires in COVID-19. The table came from immunoSEQ multiplex PCR; TCRdb's copy has only in-frame clones and leaves some out. In the table there are fewer than 100,000 clones, over 75% of which are singletons. CDR3 length equals 13 residues. Looked up from germline, CDR1 is SNHLY and CDR2 is FYNNEI. V trimming: 3 bases; J trimming: 8 bases; junction bases outside the gene matches: 6. The chain combines TRBV2 with TRBJ1-1; 7 nucleotides match TRBD1. The sample taken for sequencing was peripheral blood. This sequence was found in a human donor with acute or convalescent COVID-19. The donor label of this sample is uncertain. CDR3 DNA sequence: TGTGCCAGCAGTGATCGTGGGACAGCCGAAGCTTTCTTT. This sequence encodes CASSDRGTAEAFF.